Following are 12 T cell receptor beta chains from one sample sequenced in a study of cytomegalovirus exposure and HLA in healthy donors. Both 60 Vbeta primers and 13 Jbeta primers went into the PCR. Only in-frame clones appear in the TCRdb table, and some are missing; sequencing was by immunoSEQ multiplex PCR. The sample yields 150,000 to 200,000 clones, about 81% seen once. The sample comprised PBMCs. The receptors stem from a woman in her fifties or sixties in good health and CMV-seropositive.

A few counts support this clone. The chain couples TRBV2 to TRBJ2-2, with 14 positions matching TRBD2. This CDR3 region has 18 residues. Germline V gene data show CDR1 as SNHLY and CDR2 as FYNNEI. Trimming took 6 bases from V and 4 from J; bases not matched to a gene: 10. As DNA, the CDR3 is TGTGCCAGCAGCGAGGGACTAGCGGGAGTTGGGGGCACCGGGGAGCTGTTTTTT. It yields the protein CASSEGLAGVGGTGELFF.

The chain links TRBV21-1 to TRBJ2-7; TRBD2 is the table's D call and was not checked against the DNA. TRBV21-1 is reported as a pseudogene. The CDR3 runs 15 residues. CDR3 residues: CASSKRRGASYEQYF. DNA of the CDR3: TGTGCCAGCAGCAAACGGAGGGGTGCATCATACGAGCAGTACTTC.

The sample holds one count of this clone. This rearrangement joins TRBV7-9 to TRBJ1-1, with 8 bases matching TRBD1. The CDR3 is 14 amino acids. Trimming cost V 1 base and J 7 bases; bases outside gene matches: 5. Germline values: CDR1 SEHNR, CDR2 FQNEAQ (reference sequence). Written as DNA, the CDR3 is TGTGCCAGCAGCTTAGGAGGGGGACAGGATGAAGCTTTCTTT. Protein product: CASSLGGGQDEAFF. The full variable domain, completed using reference TRBV7-9 and TRBJ1-1, is DTGVSQNPRHKITKRGQNVTFRCDPISEHNRLYWYRQTLGQGPEFLTYFQNEAQLEKSRLLSDRFSAERPKGSFSTLEIQRTEQGDSAMYLCASSLGGGQDEAFFGQGTRLTVV.

CDR3 bases: TGTGCCAGTAGTATTGGGACACTTGAGACCCAGTACTTC. Its protein product is CASSIGTLETQYF. The chain combines TRBV19 with TRBJ2-5, with a weak D call TRBD1 (6 bases). CDR3 size: 13 residues. V was pared by 3 bases and J by 5 bases, with 10 bases between. CDR1 and CDR2 (germline): LNHDA, SQIVND (reference sequence).

This clone was detected once. This chain joins TRBV18 and TRBJ2-2; a weak D match, TRBD2 (5 bases). CDR1 is KGHSH, CDR2 LQKENI, per germline. The CDR3 has 17 residues. V lost 3 bases, J lost 1 base, and 15 bases lay in between. The DNA of the CDR3 is TGTGCCAGCTCACCTTTAGGCCCCGGAGGGAACACCGGGGAGCTGTTTTTT. It codes for CASSPLGPGGNTGELFF. The full variable domain, rest sourced from reference TRBV18 and TRBJ2-2, is NAGVMQNPRHLVRRRGQEARLRCSPMKGHSHVYWYRQLPEEGLKFMVYLQKENIIDESGMPKERFSAEFPKEGPSILRIQQVVRGDSAAYFCASSPLGPGGNTGELFFGEGSRLTVL.

The V and J genes are TRBV7-2 and TRBJ1-5; D might be TRBD1 (5 bases). V was shortened by 5 bases and J by 5 bases, with 10 bases between the two germline ends. The CDR3 runs 13 residues. Germline loops: CDR1 SGHTA, CDR2 FQGNSA. The CDR3 nucleotides are TGTGCCAGCAGCCCGACACAGGATCAGCCCCAGCATTTT. Its protein is CASSPTQDQPQHF.

The chain is built from TRBV9 and TRBJ2-2; D not resolved. This CDR3 is 13 amino acids long. Germline values: CDR1 SGDLS, CDR2 YYNGEE. The V and J ends lost 3 bases and 3 bases respectively, with 6 bases between them. As DNA, the CDR3 is TGTGCCAGCAGCGCCGACTACACCGGGGAGCTGTTTTTT. The encoded protein is CASSADYTGELFF.

The V and J genes are TRBV27 and TRBJ2-2; 9 bases are shared with TRBD2. This CDR3 has 15 residues. Germline CDR1 reads MNHEY; CDR2 reads SMNVEV (reference sequence). J gave up 4 bases and V 3 bases, and 3 bases lay outside the gene matches. The CDR3 DNA reads as TGTGCCAGCAGTTTGGTAGCGGGAGTCACCGGGGAGCTGTTTTTT. Translated: CASSLVAGVTGELFF.

This clone was found once. The rearrangement links TRBV7-7 to TRBJ2-2; D gene ambiguous. Germline CDR1 is SSHAT and CDR2 is FNYEAQ (reference sequence). Trimming removed 1 base at V and 5 bases at J, with 8 bases between. The CDR3 extends over 14 amino acids. CDR3 bases: TGTGCCAGCAGCTTAGATCCCGGGACCGGGGAGCTGTTTTTT. Protein: CASSLDPGTGELFF.

This clone was picked up a small number of times. The chain has TRBV28 and TRBJ2-7; a weak D match, TRBD1 (5 bases). V was clipped by 2 bases and J by 4 bases, with 9 bases between them. Germline assignment: CDR1 MDHEN and CDR2 SYDVKM. The CDR3 extends over 13 amino acids. The CDR3 is CASSLGQGYEQYF. In nucleotides, the CDR3 is TGTGCCAGCAGTTTAGGGCAGGGTTACGAGCAGTACTTC.

This clone was recorded a few times. The chain links TRBV4-3 to TRBJ2-1; 9 bases fit TRBD1. The germline V gene encodes CDR1 LGHNA and CDR2 YSLEER. J was trimmed by 2 bases and V by 4 bases; bases with no gene match: 6. The CDR3 sequence is 16 residues long. The CDR3 region has the DNA TGCGCCAGCAGCCTAAACCGACAGGGGGCCTACAATGAGCAGTTCTTC. Translating gives CASSLNRQGAYNEQFF.

The chain recombines TRBV14 with TRBJ2-2; D might be TRBD1 (6 bases). This CDR3 has 15 amino acids. The germline V gene encodes CDR1 SGHDN and CDR2 FVKESK. V lost 4 bases and J 6 bases, leaving 15 bases between the germline ends. The chain's CDR3 is CASSLSRDMSGELFF. The CDR3, as DNA: TGTGCCAGCAGCCTGTCCCGGGACATGTCCGGGGAGCTGTTTTTT.